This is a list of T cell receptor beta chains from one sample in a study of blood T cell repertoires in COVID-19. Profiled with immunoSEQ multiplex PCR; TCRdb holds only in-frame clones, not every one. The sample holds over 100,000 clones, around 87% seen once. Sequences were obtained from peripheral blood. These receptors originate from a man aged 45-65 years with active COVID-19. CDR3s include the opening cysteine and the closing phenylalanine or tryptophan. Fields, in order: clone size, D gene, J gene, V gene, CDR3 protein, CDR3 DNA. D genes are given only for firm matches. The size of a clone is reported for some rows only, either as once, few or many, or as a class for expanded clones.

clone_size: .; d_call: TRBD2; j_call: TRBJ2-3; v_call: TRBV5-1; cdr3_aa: CASNSRGGTDTQYF; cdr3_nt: TGCGCCAGCAACTCCCGGGGGGGAACAGATACGCAGTATTTT
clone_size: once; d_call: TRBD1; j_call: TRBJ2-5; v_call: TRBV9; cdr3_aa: CASSVGQGAYRETQYF; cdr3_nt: TGTGCCAGCAGCGTCGGACAGGGGGCCTATAGAGAGACCCAGTACTTC
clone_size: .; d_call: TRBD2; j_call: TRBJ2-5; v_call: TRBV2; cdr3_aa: CASIGTSGEAQYF; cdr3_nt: TGTGCCAGCATTGGGACTAGCGGTGAGGCCCAGTACTTC
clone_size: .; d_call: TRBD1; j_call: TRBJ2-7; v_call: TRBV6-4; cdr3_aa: CASDRGRTYEQYF; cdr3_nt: TGTGCCAGCGACAGGGGCCGGACCTACGAGCAGTACTTC
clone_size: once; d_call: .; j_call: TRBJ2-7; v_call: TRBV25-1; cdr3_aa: CASSVSGGYEQYF; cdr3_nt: TGTGCCAGCAGTGTTAGCGGCGGCTACGAGCAGTACTTC
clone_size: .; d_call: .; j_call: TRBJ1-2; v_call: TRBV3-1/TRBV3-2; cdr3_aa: CASSQDVRRRGYTF; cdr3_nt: TGTGCCAGCAGCCAAGATGTCAGGCGCCGGGGCTACACCTTC
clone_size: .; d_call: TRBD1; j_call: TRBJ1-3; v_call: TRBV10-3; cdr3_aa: CAIRLVKEGQSSGNTIYF; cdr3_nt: TGTGCCATCAGGCTCGTAAAGGAGGGACAGAGCTCTGGAAACACCATATATTTT
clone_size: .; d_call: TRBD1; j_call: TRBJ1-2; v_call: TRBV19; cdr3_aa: CASRISTGGPGYTF; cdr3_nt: TGTGCCAGTAGAATCTCGACAGGGGGGCCTGGCTACACCTTC
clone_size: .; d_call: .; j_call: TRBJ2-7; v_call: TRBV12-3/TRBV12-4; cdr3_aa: CASSSTGYEQYF; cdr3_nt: TGTGCCAGCAGTTCGACAGGATACGAGCAGTACTTC
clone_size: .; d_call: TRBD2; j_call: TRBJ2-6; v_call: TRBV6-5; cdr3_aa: CASRRGGSGANVLTF; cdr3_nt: TGTGCCAGCAGGCGGGGGGGCTCTGGGGCCAACGTCCTGACTTTC
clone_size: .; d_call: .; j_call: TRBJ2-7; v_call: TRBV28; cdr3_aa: CASSWDISRSYEQYF; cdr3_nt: TGTGCCAGCAGTTGGGACATCTCTCGCTCCTACGAGCAGTACTTC
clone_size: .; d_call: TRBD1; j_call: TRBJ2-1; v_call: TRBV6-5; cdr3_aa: CASRTGQGIRHEQFF; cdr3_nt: TGTGCCAGCAGGACGGGACAGGGTATAAGGCATGAGCAGTTCTTC
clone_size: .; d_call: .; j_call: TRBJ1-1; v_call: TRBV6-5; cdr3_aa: CASRRGRARTEAFF; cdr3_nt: TGTGCCAGCAGAAGGGGCAGGGCGAGGACTGAAGCTTTCTTT
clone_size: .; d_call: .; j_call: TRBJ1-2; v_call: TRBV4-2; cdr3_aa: CASSQDSARTNYGYTF; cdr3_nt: TGTGCCAGCAGCCAAGATTCCGCCAGGACTAACTATGGCTACACCTTC
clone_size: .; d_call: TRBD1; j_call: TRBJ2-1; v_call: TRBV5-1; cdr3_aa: CASSRGGLGNEQFF; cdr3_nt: TGCGCCAGCAGCAGAGGGGGCCTAGGCAATGAGCAGTTCTTC
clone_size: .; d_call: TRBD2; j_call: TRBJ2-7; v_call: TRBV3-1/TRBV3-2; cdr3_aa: CASSQGLAGLYEQYF; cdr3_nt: TGTGCCAGCAGCCAAGGACTAGCGGGGTTATACGAGCAGTACTTC
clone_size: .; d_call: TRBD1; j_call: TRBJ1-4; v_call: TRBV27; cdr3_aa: CASSLWTGAEKLFF; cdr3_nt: TGTGCCAGCAGTTTATGGACAGGGGCTGAAAAACTGTTTTTT
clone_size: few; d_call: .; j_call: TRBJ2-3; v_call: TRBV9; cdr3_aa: CASSVFPGVRNTQYF; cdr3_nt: TGTGCCAGCAGCGTATTCCCGGGGGTAAGGAATACGCAGTATTTT
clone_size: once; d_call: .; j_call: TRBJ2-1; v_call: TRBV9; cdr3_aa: CASSPQGNEQFF; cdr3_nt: TGTGCCAGCAGTCCGCAGGGAAATGAGCAGTTCTTC
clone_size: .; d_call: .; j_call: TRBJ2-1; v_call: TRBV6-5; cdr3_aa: CASSPWAATSAEQFF; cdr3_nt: TGTGCCAGCAGTCCATGGGCTGCTACCTCGGCTGAGCAGTTCTTC
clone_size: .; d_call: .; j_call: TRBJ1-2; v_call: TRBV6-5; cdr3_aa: CASSPRVQGNYGYTF; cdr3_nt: TGTGCCAGCAGTCCTCGGGTCCAGGGTAACTATGGCTACACCTTC
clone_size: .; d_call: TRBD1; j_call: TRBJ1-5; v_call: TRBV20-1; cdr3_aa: CSASNRGGVQPQHF; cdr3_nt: TGCAGTGCTAGTAACAGGGGGGGTGTTCAGCCCCAGCATTTT
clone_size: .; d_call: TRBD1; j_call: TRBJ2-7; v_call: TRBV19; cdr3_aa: CASSIGTGTYEQYF; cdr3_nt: TGTGCCAGTAGTATAGGGACAGGGACCTACGAGCAGTACTTC
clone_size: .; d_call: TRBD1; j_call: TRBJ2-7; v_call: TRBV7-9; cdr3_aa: CASRPGTDLYEQYF; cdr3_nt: TGTGCCAGCAGGCCCGGGACAGACCTTTACGAGCAGTACTTC
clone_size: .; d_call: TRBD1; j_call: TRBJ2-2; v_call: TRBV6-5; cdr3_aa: CASTRDRATGELFF; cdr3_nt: TGTGCCAGCACCCGGGACAGAGCCACCGGGGAGCTGTTTTTT
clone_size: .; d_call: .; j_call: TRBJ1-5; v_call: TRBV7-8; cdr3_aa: CASTFGTGPNQPQHF; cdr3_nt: TGTGCCAGCACCTTCGGCACAGGGCCCAATCAGCCCCAGCATTTT
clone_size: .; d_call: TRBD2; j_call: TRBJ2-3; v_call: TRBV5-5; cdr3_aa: CASSSRLAGVTDTQYF; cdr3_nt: TGTGCCAGCAGCTCCAGACTAGCGGGGGTCACAGATACGCAGTATTTT
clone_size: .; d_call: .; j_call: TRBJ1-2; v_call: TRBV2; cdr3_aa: CASSEGDTYGYTF; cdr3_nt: TGTGCCAGCAGTGAGGGGGACACCTATGGCTACACCTTC
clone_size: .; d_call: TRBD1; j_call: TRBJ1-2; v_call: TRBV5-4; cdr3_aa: CASTLFEGARDGYTF; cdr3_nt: TGTGCCAGCACTCTTTTCGAGGGGGCCCGAGATGGCTACACCTTC
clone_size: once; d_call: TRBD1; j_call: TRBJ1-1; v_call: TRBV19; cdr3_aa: CASSTSGQGANTEAFF; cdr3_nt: TGTGCCAGTAGTACCTCGGGACAGGGGGCTAACACTGAAGCTTTCTTT
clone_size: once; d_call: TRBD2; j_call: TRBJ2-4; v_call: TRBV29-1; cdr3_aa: CSVEGGERGRVPNIQYF; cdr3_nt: TGCAGCGTTGAGGGTGGAGAGCGGGGCAGGGTCCCAAACATTCAGTACTTC
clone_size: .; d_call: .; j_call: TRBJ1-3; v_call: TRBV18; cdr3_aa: CASSTQGTPSGNTIYF; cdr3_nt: TGTGCCAGCTCCACCCAGGGTACTCCCTCTGGAAACACCATATATTTT
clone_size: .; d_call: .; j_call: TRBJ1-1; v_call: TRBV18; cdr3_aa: CASSPEVNTEAFF; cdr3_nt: TGTGCCAGCTCACCAGAGGTGAACACTGAAGCTTTCTTT
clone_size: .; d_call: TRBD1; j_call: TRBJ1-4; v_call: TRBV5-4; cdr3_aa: CASSWTGATNEKLFF; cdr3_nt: TGTGCCAGCAGCTGGACAGGGGCAACTAATGAAAAACTGTTTTTT
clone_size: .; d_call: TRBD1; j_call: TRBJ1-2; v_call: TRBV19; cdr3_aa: CASSQGKGYGYTF; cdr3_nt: TGTGCCAGCTCACAGGGGAAGGGCTATGGCTACACCTTC
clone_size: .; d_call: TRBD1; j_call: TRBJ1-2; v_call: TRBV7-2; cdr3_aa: CASSPDRARYGYTF; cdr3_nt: TGTGCCAGCAGCCCGGACAGGGCCCGGTATGGCTACACCTTC
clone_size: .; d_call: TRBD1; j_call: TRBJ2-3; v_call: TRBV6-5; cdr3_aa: CASSFRTGAADTQYF; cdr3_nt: TGTGCCAGCAGTTTCCGGACAGGGGCCGCAGATACGCAGTATTTT
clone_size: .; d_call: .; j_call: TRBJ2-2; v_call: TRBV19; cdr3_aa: CASSIRVGELFF; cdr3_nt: TGTGCCAGTAGTATTCGGGTCGGGGAGCTGTTTTTT
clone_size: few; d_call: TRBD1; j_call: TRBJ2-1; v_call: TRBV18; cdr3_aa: CASSPQGGQIDEQFF; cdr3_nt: TGTGCCAGCTCACCACAAGGGGGCCAGATCGATGAGCAGTTCTTC
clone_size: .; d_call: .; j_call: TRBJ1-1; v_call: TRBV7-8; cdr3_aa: CASSPQGLEAFF; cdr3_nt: TGTGCCAGCAGCCCCCAGGGGCTGGAAGCTTTCTTT
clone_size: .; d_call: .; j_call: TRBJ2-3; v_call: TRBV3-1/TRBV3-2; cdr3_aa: CASSQETSASGTDTQYF; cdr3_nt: TGTGCCAGCAGCCAAGAAACGTCGGCTAGCGGCACAGATACGCAGTATTTT
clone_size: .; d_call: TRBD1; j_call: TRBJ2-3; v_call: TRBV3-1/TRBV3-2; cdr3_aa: CASSPTGTGTDTQYF; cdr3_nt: TGTGCCAGCAGCCCAACCGGGACAGGGACAGATACGCAGTATTTT
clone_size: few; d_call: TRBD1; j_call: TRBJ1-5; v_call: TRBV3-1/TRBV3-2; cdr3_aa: CASSRTGGSQPQHF; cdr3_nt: TGTGCCAGCAGCCGAACAGGGGGCTCTCAGCCCCAGCATTTT
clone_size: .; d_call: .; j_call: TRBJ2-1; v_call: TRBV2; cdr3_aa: CAILTEGGSSYNEQFF; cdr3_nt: TGTGCCATCTTAACAGAGGGGGGGAGCTCCTACAATGAGCAGTTCTTC